Listed here are 6 T cell receptor beta chains from one sample, sequenced in a study of blood T cell repertoires in COVID-19. Here immunoSEQ multiplex PCR was the method, and the copy in TCRdb shows in-frame clones only, minus some. Counted here are hundreds of thousands of clones, more than 80% occurring once; the ten biggest clones make up just over 0.85%. Sequenced material: PBMCs or T cells enriched from blood (not recorded which). The receptors were gathered from a man aged 45-65 years who had been exposed to COVID-19.

This clone appeared a single time. Germline and junction disagree at one end, which may indicate a read error. The chain couples TRBV7-7 to TRBJ2-5; 8 nucleotides align to TRBD1. Germline V lookup: CDR1 SSHAT, CDR2 FNYEAQ (reference sequence). This CDR3 has 14 residues. The CDR3 is CASSLGQGEETQYF. In DNA form, the CDR3 reads TGTGCTAGCAGCTTAGGACAGGGCGAGGAGACCCAGTACTTC.

The DNA of the CDR3 is TGTGCCAGCAGTAGCCGACAGGATAATTCACCCCTCCACTTT. It encodes CASSSRQDNSPLHF. This rearrangement joins TRBV27 to TRBJ1-6; a possible D gene is TRBD1 (6 bases). The CDR3 is 14 residues long. Germline V CDR1 and CDR2: MNHEY, SMNVEV (reference sequence). The V end lost 5 bases, the J end lost 5 bases, and 10 bases lay between the germline ends.

For the CDR3, the DNA is TGTGCCAGCAGCCGGGACAGGGGAAGCACAGATACGCAGTATTTT. It yields the protein CASSRDRGSTDTQYF. This sequence joins TRBV11-3 and TRBJ2-3, with 10 positions matching TRBD1. The germline gives CDR1 SGHNT, CDR2 YENEEA. Trimming cost V 5 bases and J 0 bases; bases outside gene matches: 2. This CDR3 has 15 amino acids.

The V gene is TRBV6-2 or TRBV6-3, the J gene TRBJ2-2; 7 positions match TRBD1. Germline V gives CDR1 MNHEY, CDR2 SVGEGT. Trimming at V came to 6 bases and at J to 7 bases, leaving 20 bases not matched to a gene. This CDR3 has 18 amino acids. CDR3 nucleotides: TGTGCCAGCAGCAAACACTCGACAGGGTTCGGATCATTCGGGGAGCTGTTTTTT. This encodes CASSKHSTGFGSFGELFF.

The chain carries TRBV20-1 and TRBJ2-1, with 9 bases identical to TRBD2. Germline V gene sequence: CDR1 DFQATT, CDR2 SNEGSKA (reference sequence). The V gene end was trimmed by 3 bases and the J gene end by 6 bases; junction bases not matched to a gene: 6. This CDR3 has 14 amino acids. In nucleotides, the CDR3 is TGCAGTGCTAGTCACAGCGGGGGGCCCAATGAGCAGTTCTTC. Translation gives CSASHSGGPNEQFF.

This chain uses TRBV9 with TRBJ2-7; TRBD2 matches at 12 bases. Germline-derived CDR1 and CDR2 are SGDLS and YYNGEE. V lost 2 bases to trimming and J lost 2 bases; unmatched junction nucleotides: 2. This CDR3 is built from 15 residues. The CDR3 DNA reads TGTGCCAGCAGCGTGCGGACTAGCGGGACCTACGAGCAGTACGTC. Protein: CASSVRTSGTYEQYV.